What follows are 21 T cell receptor beta chains derived from one specimen sequenced in a study of T cells in Graves' hyperthyroidism and ophthalmopathy. Amplification yielded TCR beta CDR3 regions, with RNA transcripts as the source. Primed by the HTBI set, a first-round RT-PCR was run on the TCR CDR3. MiXCR was run by TCRdb on the multiplex PCR reads, yielding one entry per CDR3 protein. The sample includes roughly 720,000 distinct CDR3 sequences, about 18% of them seen just once. Source material: blood. Receptors were obtained from a man aged 45-60 years with Graves' hyperthyroidism.

This clonotype is a singleton in its sample. The V and J genes are TRBV14 and TRBJ2-7; no firm D call. V lost 3 bases and J lost 3, with 6 bases in between. CDR1 SGHDN and CDR2 FVKESK come from the germline V gene. This CDR3 comprises 12 residues. Here the CDR3 DNA reads TGTGCCAGCAGCCATGTTCACTACGAGCAGTACTTC. This gives the protein CASSHVHYEQYF.

The rearrangement uses TRBV20-1 and TRBJ2-3, with D tentatively TRBD1 (5 bases). Germline V lookup: CDR1 DFQATT, CDR2 SNEGSKA (reference sequence). This CDR3 has 14 amino acids. V lost 2 bases, J lost 4 bases, and 13 bases lay in between. The CDR3 sequence: CSARTGSDADTQYF. CDR3 sequence (DNA): TGCAGTGCTAGAACAGGATCGGATGCAGATACGCAGTATTTT.

A few counts support this clonotype. The rearrangement uses TRBV9 and TRBJ1-1, with TRBD1 matching 7 bases. CDR1 and CDR2 (germline): SGDLS, YYNGEE. The V and J ends lost 4 bases and 10 bases, in that order; junction bases with no gene match: 10. The CDR3 is 13 amino acids. The DNA of the CDR3 is TGTGCCAGCAGCAGGGAGGGGGCGAGACGAGCTTTCTTT. The encoded protein is CASSREGARRAFF.

This clonotype was picked up many times. The chain is built from TRBV3-1 and TRBJ1-1; D not certain. The CDR3 loop spans 13 amino acids. The ends were cut back, 4 bases at V and 6 bases at J, with 12 bases in the middle. Germline V CDR1 and CDR2: LGHDT, YNNKEL (reference sequence). The CDR3 loop is CASSPGRSSEAFF. DNA for the CDR3: TGTGCCAGCAGCCCCGGACGCTCCTCTGAAGCTTTCTTT.

In DNA form, the CDR3 reads TGTGCCAGCAGTTTATGGCAGGGAAGCCAAGGGGACGAAGCTTTCTTT. Amino acid sequence: CASSLWQGSQGDEAFF. The rearrangement uses TRBV27 and TRBJ1-1, with a tentative D call TRBD1 (5 bases). CDR1 is MNHEY, CDR2 SMNVEV, per germline (reference sequence). The V gene lost 1 base and the J gene lost 8 bases, with 20 bases spanning the gap. The CDR3 length is 16 residues.

V gene TRBV29-1 combines with J gene TRBJ1-3; no clear D gene. The CDR3 loop spans 14 amino acids. V was cut by 2 bases and J by 0 bases, with 8 bases left in between. Germline CDR1 SQVTM, CDR2 ANQGSEA. The chain's CDR3 is CSVELRNSGNTIYF. CDR3 coding DNA: TGCAGCGTTGAACTCAGAAACTCTGGAAACACCATATATTTT.

J is TRBJ1-5 and V is TRBV20-1; 7 positions agree with TRBD1. The germline gives CDR1 DFQATT, CDR2 SNEGSKA (reference sequence). The CDR3 has 13 amino acids. The V segment lost 6 bases and the J segment 0 bases; nucleotides outside the gene matches: 2. The CDR3 protein is CSARDSSNQPQHF. CDR3 sequence (DNA): TGCAGTGCAAGGGACAGTAGCAATCAGCCCCAGCATTTT.

With regard to this clonotype: Since a much larger clone is just one base distant, this may be a read error. The genes are TRBV19 and TRBJ2-5, with TRBD1 matching 9 bases. CDR3 length equals 15 residues. CDR1 is LNHDA and CDR2 is SQIVND in the germline V gene (reference sequence). Germline trimming cut 6 bases from V and 7 bases from J; bases unmatched to any gene: 12. CDR3 bases: TGTGCCAGTAGCCTGGGGACAGGGCATGTAGGGACCCAGTACTTC. Translation gives CASSLGTGHVGTQYF.

V gene TRBV6-1 combines with J gene TRBJ1-6; the D gene is possibly TRBD1 (5 bases). The V end lost 8 bases, the J end lost 4 bases, and 9 bases lay between the germline ends. CDR1 MNHNS and CDR2 SASEGT come from the germline V gene. The CDR3 length is 13 residues. CDR3 sequence: CASAGIYNSPLHF. DNA of the CDR3: TGTGCCAGCGCAGGGATATATAATTCACCCCTCCACTTT.

This chain joins TRBV4-1 and TRBJ2-7, with a possible D match to TRBD2 (5 bases). V was clipped by 0 bases and J by 6 bases, with 12 bases between them. Germline values: CDR1 MGHRA, CDR2 YSYEKL. The CDR3 runs 14 residues. Written as DNA, the CDR3 is TGCGCCAGCAGCCAAGAAACTAGTAGGGCCGAGCAGTACTTC. Protein product: CASSQETSRAEQYF.

Ten or more counts support this clonotype. The chain is built from TRBV5-1 and TRBJ2-3; 7 positions agree with TRBD1. CDR3 size: 15 residues. With 0 bases clipped from V and 3 bases from J, the junction kept 4 bases outside the gene matches. The germline V gene encodes CDR1 SGHRS and CDR2 YFSETQ. CDR3 sequence (DNA): TGCGCCAGCAGCTTGGCCTCACAGGGGACAGATACGCAGTATTTT. It specifies CASSLASQGTDTQYF.

In its sample, this clonotype was seen a few times. CDR3 sequence reads: CASSFFGESQPQHF. DNA of the CDR3: TGTGCCAGCAGTTTCTTCGGGGAAAGTCAGCCCCAGCATTTT. The chain links TRBV28 to TRBJ1-5; D gene uncertain. Trimming shortened V by 3 bases and J by 6 bases, and 12 bases separated the two germline ends. Looked up from germline, CDR1 is MDHEN and CDR2 is SYDVKM. The CDR3 has 14 residues.

This clonotype was seen ten or more times. The chain uses TRBV2 and TRBJ2-4; 8 positions match TRBD1. J lost 8 bases, V lost 6 bases, and 6 bases had no gene match. The CDR3 length is 13 residues. Germline V gene sequence: CDR1 SNHLY, CDR2 FYNNEI. The CDR3 DNA follows: TGTGCCAGCAGGGGAGGACAGGGCTACATTCAGTACTTC. This gives the protein CASRGGQGYIQYF.

This clonotype was seen many times. The chain is built from TRBV6-1 and TRBJ1-1, with unresolved D. Trimming left V 7 bases short and J 0 bases short, with 15 bases between. The CDR3 has 15 residues. Germline values: CDR1 MNHNS, CDR2 SASEGT. The CDR3 loop is CASMKNIPLNTEAFF. CDR3 nucleotides: TGTGCCAGCATGAAGAACATACCCCTGAACACTGAAGCTTTCTTT.

This clonotype was counted between two and nine times. The chain has TRBV7-9 and TRBJ2-2; tentatively, D is TRBD2 (7 bases). Germline CDR1 SEHNR, CDR2 FQNEAQ (reference sequence). This CDR3 is built from 15 residues. V lost 8 bases, J lost 4 bases, and 17 bases lay in between. This CDR3 reads CASPSGGRGTGELFF. The CDR3 DNA is TGTGCCAGCCCGTCCGGGGGGCGAGGCACCGGGGAGCTGTTTTTT.

This clonotype has at least ten counts. The chain joins TRBV28 to TRBJ2-3; weak D call: TRBD1 (5 bases). CDR3 length equals 11 residues. V was pared by 5 bases and J by 8 bases, with 8 bases between. In germline, CDR1 is MDHEN, CDR2 SYDVKM. CDR3: CASSRQSTQYF. CDR3 DNA sequence: TGTGCCAGCAGTCGACAGAGTACGCAGTATTTT. The whole variable domain, filled in from reference TRBV28 and TRBJ2-3, reads DVKVTQSSRYLVKRTGEKVFLECVQDMDHENMFWYRQDPGLGLRLIYFSYDVKMKEKGDIPEGYSVSREKKERFSLILESASTNQTSMYLCASSRQSTQYFGPGTRLTVL.

The CDR3 DNA follows: TGTGCCACCAGTGATCCCTCCGGGACAGATGAAGCTTTCTTT. This gives the protein CATSDPSGTDEAFF. The chain joins TRBV24-1 to TRBJ1-1; 7 bases are a match to TRBD1. V gave up 3 bases and J gave up 7 bases; unmatched junction bases: 7. Germline CDR1 and CDR2: KGHDR and SFDVKD. The CDR3 runs 14 residues.

This chain links TRBV7-2 with TRBJ2-7; D call uncertain. Germline-derived CDR1 and CDR2 are SGHTA and FQGNSA. This CDR3 is built from 14 residues. The V and J ends lost 2 bases and 0 bases respectively, with 8 bases between them. The CDR3 DNA is TGTGCCAGCAGCTTAATTGAAGACTCCTACGAGCAGTACTTC. Its translation: CASSLIEDSYEQYF.

This clonotype showed up many times. The V and J genes are TRBV3-1 and TRBJ2-4; TRBD2 is a possible D gene (6 bases). V dropped 3 bases and J dropped 8 bases, with 8 bases sitting between them. The CDR3 covers 12 residues. CDR1 is LGHDT, CDR2 YNNKEL, per germline (reference sequence). The CDR3 is CASSHGGDIQYF. The CDR3 nucleotides are TGTGCCAGCAGCCACGGGGGAGACATTCAGTACTTC.

The rearrangement links TRBV19 to TRBJ2-1, with 12 bases fitting TRBD2. V dropped 4 bases and J dropped 8; count of bases not matched to a gene: 9. CDR1 and CDR2 (germline): LNHDA, SQIVND (reference sequence). CDR3 size: 16 residues. In nucleotides, the CDR3 is TGTGCCAGTAGTAAATACCCTGGACTAGCGGGACATGAGCAGTTCTTC. Protein: CASSKYPGLAGHEQFF.

This clonotype was seen only a few times. V and J are TRBV6-1 and TRBJ2-7, with 9 nucleotides matching TRBD1. J lost 3 bases, V lost 2 bases, and 2 bases had no gene match. The CDR3 extends over 14 amino acids. CDR1 MNHNS and CDR2 SASEGT come from the germline V gene. The CDR3 region has the DNA TGTGCCAGCAGTGAATGGGGACAGGGCTACGAGCAGTACTTC. This codes for CASSEWGQGYEQYF.